This entry concerns a single T cell receptor (beta chain). The data derive from a study of blood T cell repertoires in COVID-19. Study-level background: The samples span acute and convalescent COVID-19 from the United States, Italy and Spain. PBMCs, B-cell-depleted T cells, or T cells were the source of the cDNA or gDNA that made up the material.

The data were produced by immunoSEQ multiplex PCR, yet TCRdb's version contains in-frame clones alone and is incomplete. This table has about 98,000 clones, roughly 82% appearing once. The CDR3 spans 15 residues. J is TRBJ1-4 and V is TRBV21-1. TRBV21-1 is a recognized pseudogene. Material: peripheral blood. This clonotype was obtained from a man between 65 and 85 years old with active or convalescent COVID-19. The CDR3 spells CASSNTGGGSEKLFF. The CDR3 nucleotides are TGTGCCAGCAGCAATACTGGAGGTGGTAGTGAAAAACTGTTTTTT.